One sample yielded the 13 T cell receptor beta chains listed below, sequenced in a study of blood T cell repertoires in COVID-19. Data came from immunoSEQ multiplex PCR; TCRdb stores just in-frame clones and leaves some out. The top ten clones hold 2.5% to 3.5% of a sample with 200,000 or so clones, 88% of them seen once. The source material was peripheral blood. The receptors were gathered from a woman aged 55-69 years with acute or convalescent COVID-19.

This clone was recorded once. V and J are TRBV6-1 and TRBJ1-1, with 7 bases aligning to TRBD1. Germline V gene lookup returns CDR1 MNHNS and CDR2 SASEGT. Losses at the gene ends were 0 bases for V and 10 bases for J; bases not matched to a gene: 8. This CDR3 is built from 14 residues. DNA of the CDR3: TGTGCCAGCAGTGAAGCGGTGTCAGGGGGTGCAGCTTTCTTT. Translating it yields CASSEAVSGGAAFF.

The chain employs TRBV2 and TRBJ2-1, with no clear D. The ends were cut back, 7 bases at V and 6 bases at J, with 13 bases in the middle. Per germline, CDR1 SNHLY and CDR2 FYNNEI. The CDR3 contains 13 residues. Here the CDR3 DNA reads TGTGCCAGCACGTTCAGGATTGGCAATGAGCAGTTCTTC. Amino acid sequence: CASTFRIGNEQFF.

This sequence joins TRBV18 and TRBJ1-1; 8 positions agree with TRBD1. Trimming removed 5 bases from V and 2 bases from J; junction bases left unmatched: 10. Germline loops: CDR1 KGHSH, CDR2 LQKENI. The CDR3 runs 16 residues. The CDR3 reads CASSLLTGDLNTEAFF. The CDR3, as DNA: TGTGCCAGCTCATTATTGACAGGGGACCTAAACACTGAAGCTTTCTTT.

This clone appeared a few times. CDR3 DNA: TGCGCCAGCAGTGAGTATCGGGGTACCCTTGCCGAGCAGTACTTC. It specifies CASSEYRGTLAEQYF. This chain uses TRBV10-1 with TRBJ2-7; a weak D match, TRBD2 (5 bases). The length of the CDR3 is 15 residues. Deletions cut 1 base from V and 6 bases from J, with 16 bases between. Germline lookup yields CDR1 WNHNN and CDR2 SYGVQD (reference sequence).

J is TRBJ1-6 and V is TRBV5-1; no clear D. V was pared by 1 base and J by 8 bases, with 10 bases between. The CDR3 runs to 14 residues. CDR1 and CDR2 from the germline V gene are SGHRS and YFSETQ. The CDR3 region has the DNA TGCGCCAGCAGCTTGTCCGGTACGGATTCACCCCTCCACTTT. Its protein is CASSLSGTDSPLHF.

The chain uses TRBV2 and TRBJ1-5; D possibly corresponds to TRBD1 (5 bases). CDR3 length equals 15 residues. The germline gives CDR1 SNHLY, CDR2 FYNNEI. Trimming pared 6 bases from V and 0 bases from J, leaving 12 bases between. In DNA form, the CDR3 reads TGTGCCAGCAGCCTCGAGACAGTTAGCAATCAGCCCCAGCATTTT. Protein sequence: CASSLETVSNQPQHF.

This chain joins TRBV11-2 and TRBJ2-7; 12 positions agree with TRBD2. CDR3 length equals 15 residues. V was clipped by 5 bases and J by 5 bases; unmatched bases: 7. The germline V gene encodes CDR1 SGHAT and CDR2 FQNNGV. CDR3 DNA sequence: TGTGCCAGCAGCCCGGTTGGACTAGCGGGAAACGAGCAGTACTTC. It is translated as CASSPVGLAGNEQYF. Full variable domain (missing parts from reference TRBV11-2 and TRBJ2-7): EAGVAQSPRYKIIEKRQSVAFWCNPISGHATLYWYQQILGQGPKLLIQFQNNGVVDDSQLPKDRFSAERLKGVDSTLKIQPAKLEDSAVYLCASSPVGLAGNEQYFGPGTRLTVT.

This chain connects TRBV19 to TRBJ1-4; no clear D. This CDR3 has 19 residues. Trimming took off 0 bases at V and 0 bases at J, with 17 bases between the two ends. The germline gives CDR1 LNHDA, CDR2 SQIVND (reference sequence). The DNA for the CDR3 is TGTGCCAGTAGTATAGATAGGGTGGGAGAGTCTACAACTAATGAAAAACTGTTTTTT. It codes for CASSIDRVGESTTNEKLFF.

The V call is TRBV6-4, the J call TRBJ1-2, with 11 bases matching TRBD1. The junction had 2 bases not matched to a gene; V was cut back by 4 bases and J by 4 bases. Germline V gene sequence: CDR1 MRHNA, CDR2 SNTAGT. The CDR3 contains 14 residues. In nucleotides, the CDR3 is TGTGCCAGCAGTGCCGGGACAGGGGGCTATGGCTACACCTTC. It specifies CASSAGTGGYGYTF.

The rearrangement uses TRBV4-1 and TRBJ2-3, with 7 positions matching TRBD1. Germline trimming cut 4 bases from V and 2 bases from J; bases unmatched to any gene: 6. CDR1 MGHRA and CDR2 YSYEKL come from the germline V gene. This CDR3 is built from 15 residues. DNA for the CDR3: TGCGCCAGCAGCCGGGACAGCCTTTTCACAGATACGCAGTATTTT. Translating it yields CASSRDSLFTDTQYF.

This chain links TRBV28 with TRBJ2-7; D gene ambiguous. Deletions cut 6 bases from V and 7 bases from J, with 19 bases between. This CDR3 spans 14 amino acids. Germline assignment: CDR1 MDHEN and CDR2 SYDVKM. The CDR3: CASSNSARVLEQYF. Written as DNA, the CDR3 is TGTGCCAGCAGCAACTCCGCCCGGGTTCTGGAGCAGTACTTC.

The CDR3 reads CASSGGNSPLHF. The CDR3 DNA follows: TGTGCCAGCTCTGGAGGGAATTCACCCCTCCACTTT. The V call is TRBV25-1, the J call TRBJ1-6; D remains ambiguous. The CDR3 spans 12 residues. V shed 8 bases and J shed 7 bases, with 9 bases lying between them. The germline V gene has CDR1 MGHDK and CDR2 SYGVNS.

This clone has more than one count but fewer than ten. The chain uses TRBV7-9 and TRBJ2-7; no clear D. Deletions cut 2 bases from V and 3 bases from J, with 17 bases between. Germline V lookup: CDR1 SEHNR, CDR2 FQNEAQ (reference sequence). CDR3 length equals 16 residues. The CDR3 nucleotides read TGTGCCAGCAGCTTACCAACAGTGGATGGTTACTACGAGCAGTACTTC. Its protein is CASSLPTVDGYYEQYF.